Given below is one T cell receptor (beta chain) in context. The CDR3 runs to 13 residues. V lost 4 bases and J lost 4; bases outside the gene matches: 4. CDR1 is SGHKS, CDR2 YYEKEE, per germline (reference sequence). Per the original methods: Estimation of nucleated cell counts relied on the amplification of reference gene primers. Profiled with immunoSEQ multiplex PCR; TCRdb holds only in-frame clones, not every one. The D gene and trimming were derived from the DNA, and the V and J assignments and clone size from that table. The sample lists 55,000 to 70,000 clones, 82% occurring once. The data belong to a study of blood T cell repertoires in COVID-19. Study summary: T cells, B-cell-depleted T cells, or PBMCs provided the cDNA or gDNA that served as material.

This clonotype originated in a woman aged 55-69 years with acute or convalescent COVID-19. The chain uses TRBV5-5 and TRBJ2-7, with 8 bases that match TRBD1. The specimen was peripheral blood. In DNA, the CDR3 is TGTGCCAGCAGCCGGACAGGGTTGTACGAGCAGTACTTC. Encoded protein: CASSRTGLYEQYF.